The 18 T cell receptor beta chains reported below all come from one sample, sequenced in a study of OX40 agonist ivuxolimab in advanced cancers. Libraries were prepared by immunoSEQ multiplex PCR; TCRdb keeps only in-frame clonotypes and omits some of them. The sample lists 70,000 to 95,000 clones; about 89% were seen once. The sample consisted of CD4+ or CD8+ T cells sorted from blood, taken in a trial of the OX40 agonist ivuxolimab. The receptors derive from an adult with an advanced solid tumor such as melanoma, head and neck, liver or kidney cancer.

This sequence joins TRBV30 and TRBJ2-7; possibly TRBD1 for D (7 bases). From germline, CDR1 is GTSNPN and CDR2 SVGIG (reference sequence). The CDR3 extends over 14 amino acids. Trimming removed 2 bases at V and 1 base at J, with 12 bases between. In DNA, the CDR3 is TGTGCCTGGAGTACGCAGGGGGGATCCTACGAGCAGTACTTC. Protein product: CAWSTQGGSYEQYF.

The V gene is TRBV30, the J gene TRBJ2-4; TRBD1 might be the D (5 bases). CDR1 is GTSNPN and CDR2 is SVGIG in the germline V gene (reference sequence). The CDR3 consists of 13 residues. Trimming took 2 bases from V and 7 from J, leaving 12 bases between them. The CDR3: CAWSPGLRNIQYF. CDR3 bases: TGTGCCTGGAGTCCAGGGCTAAGGAACATTCAGTACTTC. Complete variable domain (other parts from reference TRBV30 and TRBJ2-4): SQTIHQWPATLVQPVGSPLSLECTVEGTSNPNLYWYRQAAGRGLQLLFYSVGIGQISSEVPQNLSASRPQDRQFILSSKKLLLSDSGFYLCAWSPGLRNIQYFGAGTRLSVL.

This sequence joins TRBV5-4 and TRBJ2-5, with 12 bases lining up with TRBD2. CDR3 size: 15 residues. V lost 4 bases, J lost 5 bases, and 6 bases stayed unmatched. Germline lookup yields CDR1 SGHNT and CDR2 YYREEE (reference sequence). The CDR3 DNA is TGTGCCAGCAGCCCGACTAGCGGGAGTGGGGAGACCCAGTACTTC. As protein: CASSPTSGSGETQYF.

This chain uses TRBV4-1 with TRBJ2-7; 9 bases line up with TRBD1. This CDR3 is built from 15 residues. Germline assignment: CDR1 MGHRA and CDR2 YSYEKL. V lost 1 base to trimming and J lost 2 bases; unmatched junction nucleotides: 3. CDR3 nucleotide sequence: TGCGCCAGCAGCCAAGGGGGACAGGGACCCTACGAGCAGTACTTC. Amino acid sequence: CASSQGGQGPYEQYF.

The rearrangement links TRBV2 to TRBJ2-7; TRBD1 matches 8 bases. Germline V gene lookup returns CDR1 SNHLY and CDR2 FYNNEI. The V and J ends lost 8 bases and 3 bases, in that order; junction bases with no gene match: 6. CDR3 length equals 13 residues. CDR3 nucleotides: TGTGCCAGCGCGGGACAGGCTCTCTACGAGCAGTACTTC. Amino acids: CASAGQALYEQYF. Complete variable domain (other parts from reference TRBV2 and TRBJ2-7): EPEVTQTPSHQVTQMGQEVILRCVPISNHLYFYWYRQILGQKVEFLVSFYNNEISEKSEIFDDQFSVERPDGSNFTLKIRSTKLEDSAMYFCASAGQALYEQYFGPGTRLTVT.

This chain links TRBV9 with TRBJ2-7; possible D gene TRBD2, 6 bases. The CDR3 contains 15 residues. The germline gives CDR1 SGDLS, CDR2 YYNGEE. The germline V and J ends were trimmed by 4 bases and 1 base, with 15 bases remaining between them. The CDR3 region is CASSPRGGMSYEQYF. CDR3 sequence (DNA): TGTGCCAGCAGCCCAAGGGGCGGGATGTCCTACGAGCAGTACTTC.

The genes are TRBV13 and TRBJ2-2; D may be TRBD1 (6 bases). Germline V gives CDR1 PRHDT, CDR2 FYEKMQ (reference sequence). CDR3 length: 16 residues. Trimming took 8 bases from V and 5 from J, leaving 21 bases between them. DNA of the CDR3: TGTGCCAGCCGAGTCGAGAGACAGGCTGGAACCGGGGAGCTGTTTTTT. Translation gives CASRVERQAGTGELFF.

This clone was detected once. The genes are TRBV14 and TRBJ1-2, with D perhaps TRBD1 (5 bases). V lost 0 bases to trimming and J lost 3 bases, with 11 bases between them. The V gene's germline CDR1 is SGHDN and CDR2 FVKESK. This CDR3 spans 15 amino acids. DNA of the CDR3: TGTGCCAGCAGCCAAGAAATTGGGACCTACTATGGCTACACCTTC. Translating it yields CASSQEIGTYYGYTF. The whole variable domain, filled in from reference TRBV14 and TRBJ1-2, reads EAGVTQFPSHSVIEKGQTVTLRCDPISGHDNLYWYRRVMGKEIKFLLHFVKESKQDESGMPNNRFLAERTGGTYSTLKVQPAELEDSGVYFCASSQEIGTYYGYTFGSGTRLTVV.

The chain employs TRBV6-6 and TRBJ2-7; tentative D call: TRBD1 (5 bases). Trimming left V 3 bases short and J 3 bases short, with 9 bases between. From germline, CDR1 is MNHNY and CDR2 SVGAGI (reference sequence). The CDR3 is 13 amino acids. The CDR3, as DNA: TGTGCCAGCAGTTATGTGCAGGGCTACGAGCAGTACTTC. This codes for CASSYVQGYEQYF.

The genes are TRBV9 and TRBJ2-1, with D uncertain. This CDR3 spans 16 amino acids. Looked up from germline, CDR1 is SGDLS and CDR2 is YYNGEE. Deletions cut 3 bases from V and 1 base from J, with 14 bases between. The DNA of the CDR3 is TGTGCCAGCAGCGCGGGTGGGAACCCTTCCTACAATGAGCAGTTCTTC. Translating it yields CASSAGGNPSYNEQFF.

The rearrangement joins TRBV28 to TRBJ1-1; D unresolved. Germline V CDR1 and CDR2: MDHEN, SYDVKM. Trimming pared 5 bases from V and 4 bases from J, leaving 17 bases between. The CDR3 is 15 residues long. The CDR3 region is CASSRHGDPITEAFF. The CDR3 DNA sequence: TGTGCCAGCAGTCGTCACGGAGACCCTATCACTGAAGCTTTCTTT.

The V call is TRBV15, the J call TRBJ2-1, with TRBD2 matching 10 bases. V was clipped by 9 bases and J by 8 bases; unmatched bases: 7. CDR1 is LNHNV, CDR2 YYDKDF, per germline (reference sequence). The CDR3 length is 13 residues. Written as DNA, the CDR3 is TGTGCCACAGGGACTAGCGCACGCGATGAGCAGTTCTTC. Residues: CATGTSARDEQFF.

The genes are TRBV19 and TRBJ1-5; D gene uncertain. Germline V gene sequence: CDR1 LNHDA, CDR2 SQIVND (reference sequence). Between the trimmed V and J ends, which lost 8 bases and 6 bases, there was a span of 14 bases. The CDR3 length is 13 residues. CDR3 nucleotides: TGTGCCAGTCGCCCCGTTGTCAGTCAGCCCCAGCATTTT. As protein: CASRPVVSQPQHF.

The V gene is TRBV4-2, the J gene TRBJ2-5; D gene ambiguous. The V and J ends lost 4 bases and 2 bases respectively, with 14 bases between them. The CDR3 has 15 amino acids. Germline loops: CDR1 LGHNA, CDR2 YNFKEQ. The CDR3 here is CASSPEDADQETQYF. In DNA form, the CDR3 reads TGTGCCAGCAGCCCCGAGGACGCGGATCAAGAGACCCAGTACTTC.

This clone was counted between two and nine times. The CDR3 region is CASSLAGIGFEQYF. CDR3 DNA sequence: TGTGCCAGCAGCTTAGCGGGAATTGGTTTCGAGCAGTACTTC. The chain employs TRBV11-2 and TRBJ2-7; perhaps TRBD2 as D (5 bases). V gave up 1 base and J gave up 6 bases, with 13 bases separating them. Germline V gene lookup returns CDR1 SGHAT and CDR2 FQNNGV. The CDR3 totals 14 residues. Filled out from reference TRBV11-2 and TRBJ2-7, the complete variable domain reads EAGVAQSPRYKIIEKRQSVAFWCNPISGHATLYWYQQILGQGPKLLIQFQNNGVVDDSQLPKDRFSAERLKGVDSTLKIQPAKLEDSAVYLCASSLAGIGFEQYFGPGTRLTVT.

The gene calls are TRBV7-9 and TRBJ2-3, with D tentatively TRBD1 (5 bases). Germline CDR1 reads SEHNR; CDR2 reads FQNEAQ (reference sequence). V was pared by 9 bases and J by 0 bases, with 10 bases between. CDR3 length: 13 residues. The CDR3 region has the DNA TGTGCCAGTAGGCCAGGGAGCACAGATACGCAGTATTTT. It codes for CASRPGSTDTQYF.

J is TRBJ2-1 and V is TRBV4-1; 11 bases line up with TRBD1. The germline V gene has CDR1 MGHRA and CDR2 YSYEKL. Unmatched junction bases numbered 9, after V lost 4 bases and J lost 7 bases. This CDR3 region has 16 residues. In DNA form, the CDR3 reads TGCGCCAGCAGCCGCGTCGGACAGGGGGCGGGAAATGAGCAGTTCTTC. This translates into CASSRVGQGAGNEQFF.

The chain joins TRBV5-5 to TRBJ1-5; D uncertain. This CDR3 has 14 residues. Germline V lookup: CDR1 SGHKS, CDR2 YYEKEE (reference sequence). V was clipped by 0 bases and J by 5 bases, with 9 bases between them. The CDR3 spells CASSLEQIYQPQHF. CDR3 bases: TGTGCCAGCAGCTTGGAACAGATCTATCAGCCCCAGCATTTT.